A single sample is the source of the 18 T cell receptor beta chains below, sequenced in a study of tumor and adjacent non-tumor tissue in lung cancer. This sample's RNA came from whole unsorted tissue. Three rounds of nested PCR, following a modified ARM-PCR protocol, produced the TCRbeta library. TCRdb processed the multiplex PCR reads anew with MiXCR; each CDR3 protein has one entry. The sample has around 66,000 distinct CDR3 sequences; roughly 72% are singletons. The specimen was lung tumor tissue. These TCRs come from a man aged 55 to 70 with non-small cell lung cancer.

The V and J genes are TRBV13 and TRBJ2-5; 8 bases agree with TRBD1. In germline, CDR1 is PRHDT, CDR2 FYEKMQ (reference sequence). The CDR3 contains 14 residues. Trimming took 5 bases from V and 3 from J; bases not matched to a gene: 5. The CDR3 DNA reads as TGTGCCAGCAGCATAAGGGGACAGGAAGAGACCCAGTACTTC. It codes for CASSIRGQEETQYF.

This rearrangement joins TRBV29-1 to TRBJ1-5; D not resolved. V was trimmed by 5 bases and J by 9 bases, leaving 17 bases between them. Germline CDR1 is SQVTM and CDR2 is ANQGSEA. This CDR3 has 13 residues. CDR3 bases: TGCAGCGTTATCAGTAATGGCGATCGGCCCCAGCATTTT. Amino acids: CSVISNGDRPQHF.

This clonotype showed up just once. In this CDR3 the conserved last residue, phenylalanine or tryptophan, is missing, so a read error is likely. DNA of the CDR3: TGTGCCAGCAGTTCACTGACACAGAACTACGAACAGTACATC. This codes for CASSSLTQNYEQYI. J is TRBJ2-7 and V is TRBV6-5; D unresolved. The CDR3 runs 14 residues. Germline V CDR1 and CDR2: MNHEY, SVGAGI.

This clonotype was recorded many times. The chain couples TRBV28 to TRBJ2-1; D not certain. Germline CDR1 is MDHEN and CDR2 is SYDVKM. CDR3 length equals 11 residues. V gave up 5 bases and J gave up 8 bases, with 7 bases separating them. CDR3 DNA sequence: TGTGCCAGCAGTCCCCTCCATGAGCAGTTCTTC. Amino acids: CASSPLHEQFF.

Comment on this clonotype: The conserved phenylalanine or tryptophan normally closing the CDR3 is absent here, so this likely arose from a read error. The CDR3 reads CSVGFSGTVANEQFC. The DNA for the CDR3 is TGCAGCGTGGGTTTTAGCGGGACGGTGGCAAATGAGCAGTTCTGC. The chain recombines TRBV29-1 with TRBJ2-1, with 8 bases lining up with TRBD2. The CDR3 covers 15 residues. Germline V CDR1 and CDR2: SQVTM, ANQGSEA. The V gene end was trimmed by 6 bases and the J gene end by 7 bases; junction bases not matched to a gene: 14.

With respect to this clonotype: As the CDR3 is not closed by the conserved phenylalanine or tryptophan, this likely results from a read error. The chain recombines TRBV29-1 with TRBJ2-3, with D possibly matching TRBD2 (6 bases). CDR3 length: 14 amino acids. V was cut by 2 bases and J by 5 bases, with 14 bases left in between. Per the germline V gene, CDR1 is SQVTM and CDR2 is ANQGSEA. The CDR3 here is CSVERGSGIDTQYL. The CDR3 DNA is TGCAGCGTTGAACGGGGGTCAGGCATAGATACGCAGTATTTG.

In the case of this clonotype: At one of its ends the junction is not consistent with the germline gene, which may arise from a read error. V and J are TRBV20-1 and TRBJ1-2, with a tentative D call TRBD1 (5 bases). CDR3 length: 13 residues. CDR1 is DFQATT and CDR2 is SNEGSKA in the germline V gene (reference sequence). The CDR3 loop is CSTRIVGGSGYTF. The CDR3 DNA follows: TGTAGTACTCGTATAGTTGGGGGAAGCGGCTACACCTTC.

The chain links TRBV6-1 to TRBJ2-3; the D gene could be TRBD1 or TRBD2 (5 bases each). The CDR3 runs 14 residues. Germline CDR1 reads MNHNS; CDR2 reads SASEGT. The V and J ends lost 5 bases and 3 bases respectively, with 12 bases between them. The CDR3 bases are TGTGCCAGCAGTTCGGGGCGTTATACAGATACGCAGTATTTT. This translates into CASSSGRYTDTQYF.

This chain links TRBV13 with TRBJ2-1; maybe TRBD2 (6 bases). The CDR3 contains 15 residues. V lost 4 bases and J 6 bases, leaving 16 bases between the germline ends. The germline CDR1 and CDR2 sequences are PRHDT and FYEKMQ (reference sequence). CDR3 DNA: TGTGCCAGCAGCTCCCAGACTAGAGGGGCCAATGAGCAGTTCTTC. Its protein is CASSSQTRGANEQFF.

With respect to this clonotype: Possible read error: a much larger clone is one base away. This sequence joins TRBV11-2 and TRBJ1-2, with D tentatively TRBD1 (5 bases). The CDR3 loop spans 13 amino acids. The V gene's germline CDR1 is SGHAT and CDR2 FQNNGV. The CDR3 nucleotides are TGTGCCAGCAACTTAGGGGACGAGTACCCCTGCACCTTC. Translation gives CASNLGDEYPCTF.

This clonotype has a handful of counts. A much larger clone differs from this one at a single base, so this may be a read error. The chain links TRBV20-1 to TRBJ1-1; no clear D. In germline, CDR1 is DFQATT, CDR2 SNEGSKA (reference sequence). Trimming stripped 3 bases from V and 12 bases from J, with 11 bases between. The CDR3 runs 10 residues. CDR3 residues: CSASEERTFF. For the CDR3, the DNA is TGCAGTGCTAGTGAGGAGAGAACTTTCTTT.

About this clonotype: This CDR3 is missing its conserved last phenylalanine or tryptophan, likely due to a read error. The DNA is left out, because the CDR3 cannot be placed on it with certainty; the CDR3 is given as TCRdb lists it. The chain employs TRBV10-3 and TRBJ2-7; TRBD1 is the table's D call, not checked against the DNA. Germline V lookup: CDR1 ENHRY, CDR2 SYGVKD. The CDR3 length is 17 residues, termini included. CDR3 amino acids: CAIRGQTGSKDIYEQYY.

Note on this clonotype: A read error may produce the germline difference seen at one junction end. The chain recombines TRBV5-6 with TRBJ2-7; D is ambiguous. The CDR3 has 14 amino acids. Germline loops: CDR1 SGHDT, CDR2 YYEEEE. CDR3 protein: CASSLPRSNAEQYF. The CDR3 nucleotides are TGTGCGAGCAGCTTGCCTCGCAGCAATGCCGAGCAGTACTTC.

About this clonotype itself: An end of the junction does not agree with germline; a read error may underlie this. V is TRBV19 and J is TRBJ2-3; D remains unclear. This CDR3 contains 13 residues. Per germline, CDR1 LNHDA and CDR2 SQIVND (reference sequence). CDR3 in amino acids: CANSMRSSHTQYF. CDR3 DNA: TGTGCCAATAGTATGAGGTCGTCGCATACGCAGTATTTT.

This chain connects TRBV4-1 to TRBJ2-1; D is undetermined. CDR3 length: 14 residues. Germline assignment: CDR1 MGHRA and CDR2 YSYEKL. Deletions cut 0 bases from V and 3 bases from J, with 6 bases between. This chain's CDR3 is CASSQERNYNEQFF. CDR3 in DNA: TGCGCCAGCAGCCAAGAACGCAACTACAATGAGCAGTTCTTC.

The sample holds a few counts of this clonotype. The conserved closing phenylalanine or tryptophan is absent in this CDR3, likely reflecting a read error. The chain carries TRBV5-4 and TRBJ2-3; 8 nucleotides line up with TRBD2. Germline lookup yields CDR1 SGHNT and CDR2 YYREEE (reference sequence). CDR3 length equals 16 residues. The ends lost 4 bases at V and 12 bases at J; junction bases unmatched: 19. The DNA of the CDR3 is TGTGCCAGCAGCCCTATTGAGCGGGAGCCGGGAGATATACAGTATCTT. It is translated as CASSPIEREPGDIQYL.

Relative to its sample, this clonotype is medium-sized. The rearrangement links TRBV20-1 to TRBJ2-7; 10 bases match TRBD1. The V segment lost 4 bases and the J segment 5 bases; nucleotides outside the gene matches: 14. The CDR3 is made up of 16 amino acids. Germline values: CDR1 DFQATT, CDR2 SNEGSKA (reference sequence). CDR3 loop: CSATSLWDRGWDEQYF. In DNA form, the CDR3 reads TGCAGTGCTACCTCGCTCTGGGACAGGGGTTGGGACGAGCAGTACTTC.

Of note for this clonotype: A much larger clone sits a single nucleotide away, making a read error possible. The chain carries TRBV20-1 and TRBJ2-1; unclear D gene. The CDR3 extends over 13 amino acids. Deletions cut 3 bases from V and 10 bases from J, with 16 bases between. Per germline, CDR1 DFQATT and CDR2 SNEGSKA (reference sequence). CDR3 loop: CSASIGVPREQFF. The CDR3 DNA follows: TGCAGTGCTAGTATAGGTGTCCCCAGGGAGCAGTTCTTC.